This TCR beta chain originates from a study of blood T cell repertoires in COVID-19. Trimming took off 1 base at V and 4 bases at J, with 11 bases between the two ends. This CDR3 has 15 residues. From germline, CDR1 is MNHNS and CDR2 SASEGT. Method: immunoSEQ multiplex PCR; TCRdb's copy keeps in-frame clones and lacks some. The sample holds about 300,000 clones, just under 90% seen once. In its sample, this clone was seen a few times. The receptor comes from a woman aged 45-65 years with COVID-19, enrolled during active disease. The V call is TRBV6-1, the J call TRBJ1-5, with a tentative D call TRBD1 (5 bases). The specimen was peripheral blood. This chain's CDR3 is CASSEGGRANQPQHF. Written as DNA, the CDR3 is TGTGCCAGCAGTGAAGGGGGCAGGGCAAATCAGCCCCAGCATTTT.